The next 9 T cell receptor beta chains were all read from a single sample in a study of blood T cell repertoires in COVID-19. Data came from immunoSEQ multiplex PCR; TCRdb stores just in-frame clones and leaves some out. This table holds tens of thousands of clones, about four fifths found once. The material sequenced was peripheral blood. Every receptor here comes from a woman aged 55-69 years with acute or convalescent COVID-19.

This clone has just a few counts. This chain joins TRBV19 and TRBJ1-1; the match to TRBD1 covers 8 bases. CDR3 length equals 17 residues. Germline V lookup: CDR1 LNHDA, CDR2 SQIVND (reference sequence). With V trimmed by 2 bases and J by 0 bases, 8 bases remained unmatched. This CDR3 reads CASSIYRGGGMNTEAFF. The CDR3 nucleotides read TGTGCCAGTAGTATATACAGGGGGGGTGGAATGAACACTGAAGCTTTCTTT.

CDR3 nucleotide sequence: TGCGCCAGCAGCAGAACAGGGGATCTGCCCACAGATACGCAGTATTTT. It translates to CASSRTGDLPTDTQYF. The genes are TRBV5-1 and TRBJ2-3; 7 nucleotides line up with TRBD1. CDR1 is SGHRS, CDR2 YFSETQ, per germline. The CDR3 is 16 amino acids. Unmatched junction bases numbered 10, after V lost 4 bases and J lost 2 bases.

This clone was seen once. Here the CDR3 DNA reads TGTGCCAGCAGCTACCAGGGATTCTATGGCTACACCTTC. Encoded protein: CASSYQGFYGYTF. The chain employs TRBV3-1 (or the pseudogene TRBV3-2) and TRBJ1-2; a weak D match, TRBD1 (5 bases). The germline V gene encodes CDR1 LGHDT and CDR2 YNNKEL (reference sequence). Between the trimmed V and J ends, which lost 5 bases and 4 bases, there was a span of 11 bases. The CDR3 spans 13 residues.

This chain links TRBV7-6 with TRBJ2-5; TRBD2 agrees at 9 bases. The CDR3 has 15 amino acids. Germline V gives CDR1 SGHVS, CDR2 FNYEAQ. The V segment lost 1 base and the J segment 4 bases; nucleotides outside the gene matches: 4. CDR3 coding DNA: TGTGCCAGCAGCTTAGGCGGGGGGGTAGGAGAGACCCAGTACTTC. Amino acid sequence: CASSLGGGVGETQYF.

This clone has only one observation. The chain has TRBV4-2 and TRBJ1-1; TRBD1 aligns across 8 bases. This CDR3 spans 16 amino acids. Germline-derived CDR1 and CDR2 are LGHNA and YNFKEQ. Unmatched junction bases numbered 3, after V lost 0 bases and J lost 0 bases. The CDR3 sequence: CASSQDPGGLNTEAFF. Here the CDR3 DNA reads TGTGCCAGCAGCCAAGACCCAGGGGGCTTGAACACTGAAGCTTTCTTT.

The V gene is TRBV2, the J gene TRBJ1-1; the match to TRBD1 covers 11 bases. The CDR3 is 15 residues long. Germline V gene lookup returns CDR1 SNHLY and CDR2 FYNNEI. With V trimmed by 6 bases and J by 4 bases, 7 bases remained unmatched. For the CDR3, the DNA is TGTGCCAGCAGGGGGACAGGGGGACTCGTCACTGAAGCTTTCTTT. Residues: CASRGTGGLVTEAFF.

V and J are TRBV5-1 and TRBJ2-7, with D possibly being TRBD1 (5 bases). The CDR3 is 14 amino acids. CDR1 and CDR2 (germline): SGHRS, YFSETQ. V was pared by 6 bases and J by 0 bases, with 13 bases between. The CDR3 protein is CASKSDSASYEQYF. CDR3 coding DNA: TGCGCCAGCAAGTCAGACAGTGCCTCCTACGAGCAGTACTTC.

The rearrangement uses TRBV10-3 and TRBJ2-7; 14 nucleotides align to TRBD2. Per the germline V gene, CDR1 is ENHRY and CDR2 is SYGVKD. V was clipped by 4 bases and J by 7 bases; unmatched bases: 6. This CDR3 comprises 15 residues. DNA of the CDR3: TGTGCCATCAGTGGTGTGGGACTAGCGGGAGTTGAGCAGTACTTC. Protein product: CAISGVGLAGVEQYF.

The genes are TRBV7-2 and TRBJ2-3; D remains unclear. Germline V gene sequence: CDR1 SGHTA, CDR2 FQGNSA. The CDR3 contains 13 residues. Trimming removed 5 bases from V and 6 bases from J, with 12 bases in between. As DNA, the CDR3 is TGTGCCAGCAGCAGGAAAGCGTTGGATACGCAGTATTTT. Its translation: CASSRKALDTQYF.